The 6 T cell receptor beta chains presented below share a single source sample, sequenced in a study of blood T cells in healthy people across ages. A sample-barcoded 5' primer and a J-beta primer mix were used in a second PCR of about 7 to 12 cycles. MiXCR was run by TCRdb on the 5' RACE reads, yielding one entry per CDR3 protein. The sample has fewer than 1 million distinct CDR3 sequences, roughly 44% seen once. Specimen: blood. The origin of the receptors is a man in his 60s in good health.

The chain links TRBV27 to TRBJ1-6, with unresolved D. The length of the CDR3 is 17 residues. Germline V lookup: CDR1 MNHEY, CDR2 SMNVEV (reference sequence). V shed 5 bases and J shed 0 bases, with 14 bases lying between them. CDR3 nucleotide sequence: TGTGCCAGCAGTCCCTGGTCGGGGAGCTCCTATAATTCACCCCTCCACTTT. It translates to CASSPWSGSSYNSPLHF.

In regard to this clonotype: One junction end does not reproduce the germline sequence, and a read error may be involved. This chain joins TRBV7-2 and TRBJ1-6, with no clear D. CDR1 is SGHTA and CDR2 is FQGNSA in the germline V gene. There are 13 residues in the CDR3. The DNA of the CDR3 is TGTGCCAGCAGCGTAGCAGGCGAATCACCCCTCCACTTT. Translated: CASSVAGESPLHF.

This clonotype has more than one count but fewer than ten. A much bigger clone sits one base away, suggesting this may be a read error. The chain has TRBV7-9 and TRBJ2-1; 7 bases map to TRBD1. The J call may be in error: the DNA end matches TRBJ2-7 better. Germline V gene sequence: CDR1 SEHNR, CDR2 FQNEAQ (reference sequence). The CDR3 covers 15 residues. Written as DNA, the CDR3 is TGTGCCAGCAGCTTAGGACAGGGCTCCTACAATGAGCAGTACTTC. This sequence encodes CASSLGQGSYNEQYF.

This chain uses TRBV18 with TRBJ2-5, with 7 bases lining up with TRBD1. This CDR3 contains 13 residues. Germline CDR1 reads KGHSH; CDR2 reads LQKENI. V dropped 5 bases and J dropped 4; count of bases not matched to a gene: 4. CDR3 DNA sequence: TGTGCCAGCTCAAGCGACAGGGTAGAGACCCAGTACTTC. It is translated as CASSSDRVETQYF.

Points on this clonotype: A junction boundary mismatches the germline segment, possibly from a read error. V gene TRBV7-2 combines with J gene TRBJ1-2, with 7 bases matching TRBD1. The CDR3 runs 16 residues. CDR1 is SGHTA and CDR2 is FQGNSA in the germline V gene. Written as DNA, the CDR3 is TGTGCCAGCAGCTCACTAGGGGGCCCCGGAGGCTATGGCTGCACCTTC. Translation gives CASSSLGGPGGYGCTF.

The genes are TRBV5-5 and TRBJ1-6; 7 bases line up with TRBD1. J lost 6 bases, V lost 0 bases, and 3 bases had no gene match. Germline V CDR1 and CDR2: SGHKS, YYEKEE (reference sequence). The CDR3 has 15 residues. The CDR3, as DNA: TGTGCCAGCAGCTTGGCGGCAGGGGGTAATTCACCCCTCCACTTT. It yields the protein CASSLAAGGNSPLHF.